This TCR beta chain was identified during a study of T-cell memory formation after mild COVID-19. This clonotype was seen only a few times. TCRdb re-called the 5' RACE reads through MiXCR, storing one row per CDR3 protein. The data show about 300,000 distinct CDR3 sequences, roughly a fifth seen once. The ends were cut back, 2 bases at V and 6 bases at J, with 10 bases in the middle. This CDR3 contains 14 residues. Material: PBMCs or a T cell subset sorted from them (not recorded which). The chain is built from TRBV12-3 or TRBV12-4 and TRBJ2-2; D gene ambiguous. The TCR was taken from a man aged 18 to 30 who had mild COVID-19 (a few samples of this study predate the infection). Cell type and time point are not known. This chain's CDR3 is CASSLTQTAGELFF. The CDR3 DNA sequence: TGTGCCAGCAGTTTAACACAGACGGCCGGGGAGCTGTTTTTT.